Here is one T cell receptor (beta chain) with its context. Its antigen is unidentified. Sequenced by immunoSEQ multiplex PCR; TCRdb stores in-frame clones only, minus some. Of roughly 25,000 clones listed, roughly four fifths are singletons. The sample is drawn from a study of T cells in tumors after PD-1 blockade. Study-level information: No patient had prior checkpoint blockade, systemic immunosuppression, or radiotherapy within 4 weeks. Study-wide results and caveats: Some novel exhausted tumor clones appeared in pre-treatment blood, suggesting peripheral recruitment.

Tumor or blood genomic DNA was sequenced, with inputs of 616 ng to 6,004 ng. Germline V lookup: CDR1 DFQATT, CDR2 SNEGSKA (reference sequence). The CDR3 runs 15 residues. Trimming removed 3 bases from V and 3 bases from J; junction bases left unmatched: 9. This sequence was found in a human donor with basal cell carcinoma. The source material was PBMCs, sampled after anti-PD-1 treatment. The J gene is TRBJ2-3, the V gene TRBV20-1; 7 positions match TRBD1. DNA of the CDR3: TGCAGTGCTAGTCGGACACCCAGGGGGACAGATACGCAGTATTTT. This codes for CSASRTPRGTDTQYF.